The entry that follows covers one TCR beta chain sequence. No antigen is known for it. No base qualities exist here, and no much larger clone lies one base off it. Each collaborating institution followed its own protocols to collect whole blood in K2EDTA tubes. For TCRbeta analysis, collaborator samples were shipped as frozen whole blood, as isolated PBMCs, or as DNA extracted from either sample type. After removal of 6 bases from V and 7 bases from J, the junction retains 5 bases not matched to a gene. Its CDR3 holds 13 amino acids, cysteine through phenylalanine. Solely the CDR3 DNA is kept, with 39 bases framed from the first base. This sample stems from a study of blood T cell repertoires in COVID-19 (dated by TCRdb to about 2020). Looking at the study overall: The collaborator samples originated in the United States, Italy and Spain and spanned the acute and convalescent phases of COVID-19. The material from the prospective study consisted of cDNA or gDNA derived from T cells, B-cell-depleted T cells, or PBMCs. Deeply sampled blood TCRbeta repertoires from subjects exposed to, actively infected with, or recovered from COVID-19 were included in the dataset. The repertoires were made available in a free public database intended to serve as a resource for research on the immune response to SARS-CoV-2. Samples came from the ongoing ImmuneRACE study (first 160 participants) plus 1,254 subjects from 6 global collaborators. Nearly every sample came with metadata listing a de-identified subject ID, COVID-19 status, age in years and sex. Where available, HLA class I and class II types were obtained from metadata supplied by the sample provider rather than from assay-based typing.

The immunoSEQ Assay, a bias-controlled multiplex PCR, was used to amplify TCRbeta CDR3 regions from genomic DNA. In the authors' own workflow: The number of nucleated cells in each sample was estimated from the amplification of reference gene primers within the assay. To quantify the absolute abundance of each unique TCRbeta CDR3 rearrangement, sequence reads were collapsed and filtered. For each sample, productive Simpson clonality was calculated as the square root of Simpson's diversity index over productive rearrangements. TCRdb's version of the immuneACCESS table is confined to in-frame rearrangements and falls short of the full clone set. An unresolved V gene accounts for under half of the shortfall where checked; the remainder is of unknown origin. D and trimming were read from the DNA, whereas the V and J calls and clone size are those reported in that table. This sample has over 200,000 clones in its table, and around 80% of those were observed once. The ten largest account for 5.1% of the sample.

Broad study findings and their caveats: The quantity of clinical and demographic metadata differed by source and by participant and was supplied without curation.

The sequence came from a human donor in a cohort sampled during active COVID-19. The specimen sequenced was peripheral blood. The sequence links TRBV12-3 or TRBV12-4 to TRBJ2-1; 8 junctional bases match TRBD1. The CDR3 loop reads CASSFDRGNEQFF. The bases are TGTGCCAGCAGCTTTGACAGGGGAAATGAGCAGTTCTTC.